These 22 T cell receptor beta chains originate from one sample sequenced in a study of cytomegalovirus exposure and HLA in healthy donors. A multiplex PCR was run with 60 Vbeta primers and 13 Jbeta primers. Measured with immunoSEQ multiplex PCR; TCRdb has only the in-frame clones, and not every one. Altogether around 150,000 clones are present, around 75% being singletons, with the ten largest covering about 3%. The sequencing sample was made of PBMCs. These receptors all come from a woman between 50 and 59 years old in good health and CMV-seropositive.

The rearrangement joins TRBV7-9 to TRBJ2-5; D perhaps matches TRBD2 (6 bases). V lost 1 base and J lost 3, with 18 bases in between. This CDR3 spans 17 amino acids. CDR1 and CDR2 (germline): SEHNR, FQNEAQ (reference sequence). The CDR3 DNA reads TGTGCCAGCAGCTTAGTTCTCTCGTGGGACTTGAAAGAGACCCAGTACTTC. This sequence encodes CASSLVLSWDLKETQYF.

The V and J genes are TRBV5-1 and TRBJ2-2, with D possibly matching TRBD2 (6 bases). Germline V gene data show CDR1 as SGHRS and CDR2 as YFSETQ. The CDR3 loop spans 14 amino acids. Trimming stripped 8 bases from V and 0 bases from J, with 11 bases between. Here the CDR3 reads CASRWEANTGELFF. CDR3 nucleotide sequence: TGCGCCAGTCGGTGGGAGGCGAACACCGGGGAGCTGTTTTTT.

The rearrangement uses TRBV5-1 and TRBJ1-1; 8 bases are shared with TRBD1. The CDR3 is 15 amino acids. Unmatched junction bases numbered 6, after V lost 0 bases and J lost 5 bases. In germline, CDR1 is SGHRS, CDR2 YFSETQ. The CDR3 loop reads CASSLESRGQTEAFF. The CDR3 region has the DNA TGCGCCAGCAGCTTGGAATCCAGGGGGCAAACTGAAGCTTTCTTT.

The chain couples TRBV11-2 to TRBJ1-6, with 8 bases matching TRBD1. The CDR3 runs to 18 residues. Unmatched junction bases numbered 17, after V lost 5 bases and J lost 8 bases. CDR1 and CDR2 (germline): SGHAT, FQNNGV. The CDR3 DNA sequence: TGTGCCAGCAGCCTCCGTCGGACAGGGCGGCCATGGGATTCACCCCTCCACTTT. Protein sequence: CASSLRRTGRPWDSPLHF.

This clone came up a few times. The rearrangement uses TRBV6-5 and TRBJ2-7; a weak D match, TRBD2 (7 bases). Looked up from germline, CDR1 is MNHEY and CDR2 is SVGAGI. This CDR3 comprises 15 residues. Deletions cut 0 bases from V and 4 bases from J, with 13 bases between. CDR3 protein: CASSYSGGGLYEQYF. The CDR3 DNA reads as TGTGCCAGCAGTTACTCAGGGGGGGGGCTTTACGAGCAGTACTTC.

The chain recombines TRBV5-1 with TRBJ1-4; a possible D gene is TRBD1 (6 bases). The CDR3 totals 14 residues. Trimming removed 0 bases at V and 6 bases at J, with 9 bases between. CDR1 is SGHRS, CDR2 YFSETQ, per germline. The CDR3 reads CASSLGTVDEKLFF. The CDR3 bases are TGCGCCAGCAGCTTGGGGACAGTCGATGAAAAACTGTTTTTT.

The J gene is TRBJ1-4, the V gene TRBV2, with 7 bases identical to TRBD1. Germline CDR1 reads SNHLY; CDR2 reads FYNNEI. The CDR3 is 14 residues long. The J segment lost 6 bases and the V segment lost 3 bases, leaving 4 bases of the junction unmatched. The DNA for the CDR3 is TGTGCCAGCAGTGAGGGACAGACTTATGAAAAACTGTTTTTT. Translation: CASSEGQTYEKLFF. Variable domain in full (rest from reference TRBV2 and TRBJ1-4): EPEVTQTPSHQVTQMGQEVILRCVPISNHLYFYWYRQILGQKVEFLVSFYNNEISEKSEIFDDQFSVERPDGSNFTLKIRSTKLEDSAMYFCASSEGQTYEKLFFGSGTQLSVL.

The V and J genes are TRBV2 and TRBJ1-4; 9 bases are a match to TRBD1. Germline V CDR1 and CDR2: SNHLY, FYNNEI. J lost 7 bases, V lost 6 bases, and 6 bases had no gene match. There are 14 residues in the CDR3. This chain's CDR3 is CASSYRGRVEKLFF. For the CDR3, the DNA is TGTGCCAGCAGCTACAGGGGGCGAGTTGAAAAACTGTTTTTT.

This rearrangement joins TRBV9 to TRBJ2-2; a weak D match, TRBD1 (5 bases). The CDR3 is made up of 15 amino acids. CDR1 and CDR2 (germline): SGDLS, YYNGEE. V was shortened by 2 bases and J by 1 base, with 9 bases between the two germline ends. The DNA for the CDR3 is TGTGCCAGCAGCGTGACAGCTTTGAACACCGGGGAGCTGTTTTTT. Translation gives CASSVTALNTGELFF.

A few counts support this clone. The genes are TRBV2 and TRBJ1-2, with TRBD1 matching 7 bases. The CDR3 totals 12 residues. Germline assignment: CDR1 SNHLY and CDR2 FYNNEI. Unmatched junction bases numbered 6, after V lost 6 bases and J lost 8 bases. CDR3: CASRDRDRGYTF. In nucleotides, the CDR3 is TGTGCCAGCAGAGACAGGGACCGCGGCTACACCTTC.

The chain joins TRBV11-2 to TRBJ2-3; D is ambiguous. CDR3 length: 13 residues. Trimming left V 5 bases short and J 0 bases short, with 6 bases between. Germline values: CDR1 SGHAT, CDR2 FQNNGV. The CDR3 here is CASSRTSTDTQYF. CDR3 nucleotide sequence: TGTGCCAGCAGCCGTACTAGCACAGATACGCAGTATTTT. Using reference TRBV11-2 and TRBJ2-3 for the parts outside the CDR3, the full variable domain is EAGVAQSPRYKIIEKRQSVAFWCNPISGHATLYWYQQILGQGPKLLIQFQNNGVVDDSQLPKDRFSAERLKGVDSTLKIQPAKLEDSAVYLCASSRTSTDTQYFGPGTRLTVL.

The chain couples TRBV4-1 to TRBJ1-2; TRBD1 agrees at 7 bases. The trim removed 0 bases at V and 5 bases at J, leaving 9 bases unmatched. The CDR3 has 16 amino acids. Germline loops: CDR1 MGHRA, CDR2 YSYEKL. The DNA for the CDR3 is TGCGCCAGCAGCCAAGAACTGAACAGGGGATTTTATGGCTACACCTTC. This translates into CASSQELNRGFYGYTF.

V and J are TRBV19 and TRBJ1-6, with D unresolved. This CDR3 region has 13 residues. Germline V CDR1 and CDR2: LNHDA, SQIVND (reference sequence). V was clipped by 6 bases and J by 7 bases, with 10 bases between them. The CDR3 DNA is TGTGCCAGTAGAGGAGGGCTGAATTCACCCCTCCACTTT. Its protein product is CASRGGLNSPLHF.

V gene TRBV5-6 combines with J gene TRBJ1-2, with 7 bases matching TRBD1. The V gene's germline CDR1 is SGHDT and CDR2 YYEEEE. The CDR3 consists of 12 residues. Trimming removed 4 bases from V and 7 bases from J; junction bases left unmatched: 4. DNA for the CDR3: TGTGCCAGCAGCGAGGGGGCCTTTGGCTACACCTTC. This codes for CASSEGAFGYTF.

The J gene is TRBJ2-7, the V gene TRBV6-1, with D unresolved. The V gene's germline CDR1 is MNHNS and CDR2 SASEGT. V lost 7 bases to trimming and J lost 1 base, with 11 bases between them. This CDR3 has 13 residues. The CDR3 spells CASNSAVSYEQYF. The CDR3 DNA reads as TGTGCCAGCAACTCTGCGGTTTCCTACGAGCAGTACTTC.

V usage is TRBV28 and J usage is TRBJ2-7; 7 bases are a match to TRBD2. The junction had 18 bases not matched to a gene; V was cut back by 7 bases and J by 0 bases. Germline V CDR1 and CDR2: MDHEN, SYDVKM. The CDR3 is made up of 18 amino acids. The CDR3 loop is CASKLPGPTWGGSYEQYF. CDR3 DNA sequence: TGTGCCAGCAAACTGCCAGGGCCCACTTGGGGGGGCTCCTACGAGCAGTACTTC.

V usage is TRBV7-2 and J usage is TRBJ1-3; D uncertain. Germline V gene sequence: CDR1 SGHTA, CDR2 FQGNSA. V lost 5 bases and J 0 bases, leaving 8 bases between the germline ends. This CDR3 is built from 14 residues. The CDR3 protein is CASSHSISGNTIYF. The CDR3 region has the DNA TGTGCCAGCAGCCACAGTATCTCTGGAAACACCATATATTTT. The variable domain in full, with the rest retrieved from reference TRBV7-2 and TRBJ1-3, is GAGVSQSPSNKVTEKGKDVELRCDPISGHTALYWYRQSLGQGLEFLIYFQGNSAPDKSGLPSDRFSAERTGGSVSTLTIQRTQQEDSAVYLCASSHSISGNTIYFGEGSWLTVV.

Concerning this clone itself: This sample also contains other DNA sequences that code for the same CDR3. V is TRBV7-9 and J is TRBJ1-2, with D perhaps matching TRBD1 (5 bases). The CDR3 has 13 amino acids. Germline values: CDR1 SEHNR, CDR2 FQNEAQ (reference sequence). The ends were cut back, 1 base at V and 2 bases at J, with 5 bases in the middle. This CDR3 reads CASSLGQNYGYTF. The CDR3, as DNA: TGTGCCAGCAGCTTAGGACAGAACTATGGCTACACCTTC.

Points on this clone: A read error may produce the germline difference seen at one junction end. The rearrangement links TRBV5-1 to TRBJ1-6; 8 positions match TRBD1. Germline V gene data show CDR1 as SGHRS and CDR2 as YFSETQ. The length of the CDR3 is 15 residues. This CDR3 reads CASILTEPGGGPLHF. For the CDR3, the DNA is TGCGCCAGCATCTTGACCGAACCAGGGGGCGGCCCCCTCCACTTT. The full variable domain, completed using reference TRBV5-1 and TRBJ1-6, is KAGVTQTPRYLIKTRGQQVTLSCSPISGHRSVSWYQQTPGQGLQFLFEYFSETQRNKGNFPGRFSGRQFSNSRSEMNVSTLELGDSALYLCASILTEPGGGPLHFGNGTRLTVT.

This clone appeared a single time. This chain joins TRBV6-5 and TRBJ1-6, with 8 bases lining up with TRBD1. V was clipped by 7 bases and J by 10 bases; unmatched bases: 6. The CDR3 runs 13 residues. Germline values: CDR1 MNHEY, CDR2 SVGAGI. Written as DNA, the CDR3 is TGTGCCAGCACCTGGACAGGGAGCTCACCCCTCCACTTT. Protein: CASTWTGSSPLHF.

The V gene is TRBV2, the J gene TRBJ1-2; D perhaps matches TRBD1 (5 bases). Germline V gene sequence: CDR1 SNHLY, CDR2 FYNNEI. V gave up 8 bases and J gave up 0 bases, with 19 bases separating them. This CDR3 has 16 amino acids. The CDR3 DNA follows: TGTGCCAGCCCAAATCGGGCAGGGAAGACTAACTATGGCTACACCTTC. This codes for CASPNRAGKTNYGYTF.

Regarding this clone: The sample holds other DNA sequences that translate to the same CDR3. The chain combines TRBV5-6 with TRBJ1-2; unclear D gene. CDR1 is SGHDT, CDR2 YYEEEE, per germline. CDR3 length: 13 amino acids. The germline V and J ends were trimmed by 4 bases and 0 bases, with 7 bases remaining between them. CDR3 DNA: TGTGCCAGCAGCGTAAGCTCTAACTATGGCTACACCTTC. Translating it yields CASSVSSNYGYTF. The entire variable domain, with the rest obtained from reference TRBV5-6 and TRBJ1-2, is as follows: DAGVTQSPTHLIKTRGQQVTLRCSPKSGHDTVSWYQQALGQGPQFIFQYYEEEERQRGNFPDRFSGHQFPNYSSELNVNALLLGDSALYLCASSVSSNYGYTFGSGTRLTVV.